Listed below are T cell receptor beta chains from one sample, sequenced in a study of cytomegalovirus exposure and HLA in healthy donors. The method was immunoSEQ multiplex PCR; TCRdb's version includes in-frame clones alone and lacks a portion of them. Here the sample spans roughly 260,000 clones, about 90% being singletons. Sequencing input: PBMCs. The receptors originated from a young woman in good health and CMV-seronegative. The CDR3 runs from the conserved cysteine through the conserved F or W. A D gene is named only where the DNA matches it firmly. Size tells how often a clone was seen (once, few, many) or the class of an expanded clone, and some rows leave it out.

V,size,J,D,DNA,CDR3
TRBV7-8,-,TRBJ1-1,-,TGTGCCAGCAGCCGGGAAAAAAACACTGAAGCTTTCTTT,CASSREKNTEAFF
TRBV10-2,-,TRBJ1-3,-,TGCGCCAGCAGTGAGACAGGCCAAAACTCTGGAAACACCATATATTTT,CASSETGQNSGNTIYF
TRBV19,-,TRBJ1-2,-,TGTGCCAGTAGGAGCGCCTCCACCTACTATGGCTACACCTTC,CASRSASTYYGYTF
TRBV7-2,-,TRBJ2-2,-,TGTGCCAGCAGCTTATCCCTGAGACACTCCAACACCGGGGAGCTGTTTTTT,CASSLSLRHSNTGELFF
TRBV4-1,-,TRBJ2-2,TRBD2,TGCGCCAGCAGCCAGGTAGCGGGGGGGCTCTCCGGGGAGCTGTTTTTT,CASSQVAGGLSGELFF
TRBV9,-,TRBJ2-3,-,TGTGCCAGCAGCATGCGGTCTCCGGCTAGCACAGATACGCAGTATTTT,CASSMRSPASTDTQYF
TRBV7-8,once,TRBJ2-5,TRBD2,TGTGCCAGCAGCTTGAACGAGCGGGATCCTGGGGAGACCCAGTACTTC,CASSLNERDPGETQYF
TRBV2,-,TRBJ1-2,TRBD1,TGTGCCAGCAGTGACCCCAGCAGGGGGGTAGACTATGGCTACACCTTC,CASSDPSRGVDYGYTF
TRBV6-5,-,TRBJ2-2,-,TGTGCCAGCAGTTACAGGGAGTGGACCGGGGAGCTGTTTTTT,CASSYREWTGELFF
TRBV10-3,-,TRBJ2-3,TRBD2,TGTGCCATCAATAGCGGGGGTACAGATACGCAGTATTTT,CAINSGGTDTQYF
TRBV5-1,-,TRBJ1-4,-,TGCGCCAGCAGCTTCAATACAGGAACTAATGAAAAACTGTTTTTT,CASSFNTGTNEKLFF
TRBV30,-,TRBJ1-5,-,TGTGCCTGGGCGGGAGGAGGGGAGCAGCCCCAGCATTTT,CAWAGGGEQPQHF
TRBV4-3,-,TRBJ1-1,TRBD1,TGCGCCAGCAGCCAAGATTTGGCAGGGGGATTGAACACTGAAGCTTTCTTT,CASSQDLAGGLNTEAFF
TRBV28,-,TRBJ2-6,-,TGTGCCAGCAGTGGGGCAGTTTCTGGGGCCAACGTCCTGACTTTC,CASSGAVSGANVLTF
TRBV7-2,-,TRBJ2-2,TRBD1,TGTGCCAGCAGCTTGGGAAGACAGGGCACCGGGGAGCTGTTTTTT,CASSLGRQGTGELFF
TRBV4-3,-,TRBJ1-4,-,TGCGCCAGCAGCCAACGTCCTAATGAAAAACTGTTTTTT,CASSQRPNEKLFF
TRBV14,-,TRBJ2-1,-,TGTGCCAGCAGCCGACTCCCGAGTGAGCAGTTCTTC,CASSRLPSEQFF
TRBV6-6,-,TRBJ1-5,-,TGTGCCAGCAGTTATAATCGGCAGGGTTATCAGCCCCAGCATTTT,CASSYNRQGYQPQHF
TRBV28,-,TRBJ1-5,-,TGTGCCAGCACTCCCAGCAATCAGCCCCAGCATTTT,CASTPSNQPQHF
TRBV27,once,TRBJ2-1,TRBD1,TGTGCCAGCGGGTCCAGGGGGCCAAATGAGCAGTTCTTC,CASGSRGPNEQFF
TRBV7-9,few,TRBJ1-1,-,TGTGCCAGCAGCTTTTCAAGGGGTGAAGCTTTCTTT,CASSFSRGEAFF
TRBV4-1,-,TRBJ2-2,-,TGCGCCAGCAGCCCACAGACAGTTAACACCGGGGAGCTGTTTTTT,CASSPQTVNTGELFF
TRBV27,-,TRBJ2-1,TRBD2,TGTGCCAGCAGTTATGTATGGCGGGGGGGCGTCGATGAGCAGTTCTTC,CASSYVWRGGVDEQFF
TRBV6-5,-,TRBJ1-2,-,TGTGCCAGCAGTTATGGACAGCTATATGGCTACACCTTC,CASSYGQLYGYTF
TRBV9,-,TRBJ2-5,-,TGTGCCAGCAGCGTAGCGGGAGCCTGGCAAGAGACCCAGTACTTC,CASSVAGAWQETQYF
TRBV6-5,-,TRBJ1-1,-,TGTGCCAGCAGTACTCCCACAGGGTTCGGGACTGAAGCTTTCTTT,CASSTPTGFGTEAFF
TRBV6-1,-,TRBJ2-1,-,TGTGCCAGCAGTGAATTCCCAGGATACAATGAGCAGTTCTTC,CASSEFPGYNEQFF
TRBV9,-,TRBJ1-2,TRBD1,TGTGCCAGCAGCGTTGTTTCTAACATAGGGGGCGCCCACTATGGCTACACCTTC,CASSVVSNIGGAHYGYTF
TRBV7-9,-,TRBJ1-2,-,TGTGCCAGCAGCTTAGTAGGGGGTGTTGGCTACACCTTC,CASSLVGGVGYTF
TRBV29-1,-,TRBJ2-5,TRBD2,TGCAGCGTCCGGAATAGACTAGCGAAAGAGACCCAGTACTTC,CSVRNRLAKETQYF
TRBV6-5,-,TRBJ2-7,-,TGTGCCAGCAGTTATAGCACCAGAGGGTTCGACGAGCAGTACTTC,CASSYSTRGFDEQYF
TRBV5-1,-,TRBJ1-2,TRBD1,TGCGCCAGCAGCTCAACGACAGGGAGATATGGCTACACCTTC,CASSSTTGRYGYTF
TRBV18,-,TRBJ1-2,TRBD1,TGTGCCAGCTCAAGTGACAGGGGGCGCATTTCTGGCTACACCTTC,CASSSDRGRISGYTF
TRBV28,-,TRBJ2-1,TRBD2,TGTGCCAGCATTAGCGGGGGACAAAATGAGCAGTTCTTC,CASISGGQNEQFF
TRBV19,-,TRBJ2-1,-,TGTGCCAGTAGTACGAGTAATGATGAGCAGTTCTTC,CASSTSNDEQFF
TRBV29-1,-,TRBJ1-2,TRBD1,TGCAGCGTTGAAGATAAGGACAGGGGTCTTACTGAGTATGGCTACACCTTC,CSVEDKDRGLTEYGYTF
TRBV5-1,once,TRBJ2-1,TRBD2,TGCGCCAGCAGCTTGGACTTGAGCGGGGGGCGGCATGAGCAGTTCTTC,CASSLDLSGGRHEQFF
TRBV7-9,once,TRBJ1-4,-,TGTGCCAGCAGCTTAGACGGGGGAAGCGGGGAAAAACTGTTTTTT,CASSLDGGSGEKLFF
TRBV6-6,-,TRBJ1-1,TRBD1,TGTGCCAGCAGGAGGACAGGGGGAGGTAGCACTGAAGCTTTCTTT,CASRRTGGGSTEAFF
TRBV27,once,TRBJ1-4,TRBD1,TGTGCCAGCAGTTCCGCGGACAGGGGGCCTGAAAAACTGTTTTTT,CASSSADRGPEKLFF
TRBV6-5,-,TRBJ1-1,-,TGTGCCAGCAGTTACTCGTTGCAGGCGAACACTGAAGCTTTCTTT,CASSYSLQANTEAFF
TRBV2,-,TRBJ2-3,TRBD1,TGTGCCACCCAGGGGGTTACAGATACGCAGTATTTT,CATQGVTDTQYF
TRBV19,once,TRBJ1-2,-,TGTGCCACCACCGACCCGGGGGGGATCTATGGCTACACCTTC,CATTDPGGIYGYTF
TRBV27,-,TRBJ2-4,TRBD2,TGTGCCAGCAGACTAGCGGGGGCCAAAAACATTCAGTACTTC,CASRLAGAKNIQYF
TRBV7-9,-,TRBJ1-6,TRBD1,TGTGCCAGCAGCTCACCGGGACAGATTAATTCACCCCTCCACTTT,CASSSPGQINSPLHF
TRBV10-1,-,TRBJ2-1,-,TGCGCCAGCAGCCGCCCGGGTGACTACAATGAGCAGTTCTTC,CASSRPGDYNEQFF
TRBV9,-,TRBJ1-2,TRBD1,TGTGCCAGCAGCGTCAGCCCCGGGACAGCCTACTATGGCTACACCTTC,CASSVSPGTAYYGYTF
TRBV6-5,-,TRBJ2-3,-,TGTGCCAGCAGTTACTCGATCACCGCGCACGGTACGCAGTATTTT,CASSYSITAHGTQYF
TRBV29-1,-,TRBJ2-1,-,TGCAGCGTTGATAGGGGCCTGGCCCCCAATGAGCAGTTCTTC,CSVDRGLAPNEQFF
TRBV18,-,TRBJ1-5,TRBD1,TGTGCCAGCTCACAGGGGGCCGGTCAGCCCCAGCATTTT,CASSQGAGQPQHF
TRBV5-1,-,TRBJ2-6,-,TGCGCCAGCAGCTGGGGGCCTGGGGCCAACGTCCTGACTTTC,CASSWGPGANVLTF
TRBV13,few,TRBJ1-1,-,TGTGCCAGCAGCACACAGGGAATGAACACTGAAGCTTTCTTT,CASSTQGMNTEAFF
TRBV2,-,TRBJ2-3,TRBD1,TGTGCCAGCAGTGAAGGTCAGGGGGCGAGAGATACGCAGTATTTT,CASSEGQGARDTQYF